The rows below give T cell receptor beta chains drawn from one sample of a study of blood T cell repertoires in COVID-19. Profiling relied on immunoSEQ multiplex PCR, and the TCRdb table lists in-frame clones only, not all of them. Of 140,000 to 150,000 clones in the sample, 81% were seen once. What was sequenced was peripheral blood. The source is a human donor in a cohort sampled during active COVID-19. Each CDR3 is given with its conserved first and last residue. A D gene is named only where the DNA matches it firmly. The size entry is marked missing in some rows and otherwise reads once, few, many or a size class.

d_call j_call v_call clone_size cdr3_aa cdr3_nt
TRBD2 TRBJ2-5 TRBV6-2/TRBV6-3 once CASSPFKGLAGAGQETQYF TGTGCCAGCAGTCCCTTCAAGGGACTAGCGGGAGCTGGCCAAGAGACCCAGTACTTC
TRBD1 TRBJ1-2 TRBV6-1 NA CASSERQGASYGYTF TGTGCCAGCAGTGAAAGACAGGGGGCATCCTATGGCTACACCTTC
TRBD2 TRBJ2-5 TRBV18 NA CASSPQGLAGVAETQYF TGTGCCAGCTCACCACAGGGACTAGCGGGAGTGGCAGAGACCCAGTACTTC
TRBD2 TRBJ2-1 TRBV7-8 NA CASSLDSGSRNEQFF TGTGCCAGCAGCTTAGATAGCGGGAGTCGGAATGAGCAGTTCTTC
TRBD1 TRBJ2-7 TRBV6-5 few CASSYSTGGIYEQYF TGTGCCAGCAGTTACTCGACAGGGGGTATCTACGAGCAGTACTTC
NA TRBJ2-3 TRBV24-1 NA CATSDDRGRKDTQYF TGTGCCACCAGTGATGATAGGGGTAGGAAGGATACGCAGTATTTT
NA TRBJ2-7 TRBV7-6 NA CASSKHGTSSSYEQYF TGTGCCAGCAGCAAGCATGGGACTTCCAGCTCCTACGAGCAGTACTTC
NA TRBJ2-7 TRBV10-3 NA CAIGAGLYEQYF TGTGCCATCGGGGCCGGGCTGTACGAGCAGTACTTC
NA TRBJ2-1 TRBV14 NA CASSQVYVRTYNEQFF TGTGCCAGCAGCCAAGTTTACGTCAGAACCTACAATGAGCAGTTCTTC
TRBD2 TRBJ2-1 TRBV4-3 NA CASSQGVASGSTEQFF TGCGCCAGCAGCCAAGGGGTCGCTAGCGGGAGTACTGAGCAGTTCTTC
NA TRBJ2-6 TRBV4-2 NA CASSQVPLQAGANVLTF TGTGCCAGCAGCCAAGTACCCTTACAGGCTGGGGCCAACGTCCTGACTTTC
NA TRBJ1-1 TRBV20-1 NA CSASRGHDAFF TGCAGTGCTAGTAGGGGACATGATGCTTTCTTT
NA TRBJ2-1 TRBV7-2 NA CASSLHSLDLLFF TGTGCCAGCAGCTTACATAGTCTAGATCTATTGTTCTTC
NA TRBJ2-6 TRBV7-2 NA CASSLVSQGSGANVLTF TGTGCCAGCAGCTTAGTATCACAGGGATCTGGGGCCAACGTCCTGACTTTC
TRBD1 TRBJ1-6 TRBV2 once CASSGQGADNSPLHF TGTGCCAGCAGTGGACAGGGGGCTGATAATTCACCCCTCCACTTT
TRBD1 TRBJ1-4 TRBV19 NA CASSAKTGGPEKLFF TGTGCCAGTAGTGCCAAGACAGGGGGACCTGAAAAACTGTTTTTT